The 10 T cell receptor beta chains in this list originate from one sample, sequenced in a study of blood T cell repertoires in COVID-19. This table comes from immunoSEQ multiplex PCR, and its TCRdb copy is limited to in-frame clones, with some not included. The sample gives fewer than 90,000 clones, roughly 71% of which show up once; around 14% is in the top ten. The material sequenced was peripheral blood. Receptor source: a man aged 55-75 years with COVID-19, enrolled during active disease.

This clone was seen a handful of times. The rearrangement uses TRBV7-6 and TRBJ2-2; the match to TRBD2 covers 8 bases. With 5 bases clipped from V and 1 base from J, the junction kept 3 bases outside the gene matches. Germline lookup yields CDR1 SGHVS and CDR2 FNYEAQ. This CDR3 has 15 residues. The CDR3 protein is CASSPRGGNTGELFF. For the CDR3, the DNA is TGTGCCAGCAGCCCCCGGGGGGGGAACACCGGGGAGCTGTTTTTT.

This chain uses TRBV7-9 with TRBJ1-3, with a tentative D call TRBD1 (5 bases). The ends were cut back, 4 bases at V and 3 bases at J, with 13 bases in the middle. This CDR3 contains 15 residues. The germline gives CDR1 SEHNR, CDR2 FQNEAQ (reference sequence). CDR3 sequence (DNA): TGTGCCAGCAGCTCGGTTTGGGGGGTTGGAAACACCATATATTTT. This sequence encodes CASSSVWGVGNTIYF.

This chain uses TRBV6-5 with TRBJ2-3, with TRBD1 matching over 9 bases. Germline CDR1 is MNHEY and CDR2 is SVGAGI. V was clipped by 6 bases and J by 3 bases; unmatched bases: 7. CDR3 length: 15 amino acids. CDR3 DNA sequence: TGTGCCAGCAGGTCCTTGGGACAGGGTACAGATACGCAGTATTTT. This encodes CASRSLGQGTDTQYF.

V gene TRBV12-3 or TRBV12-4 combines with J gene TRBJ2-2; D uncertain. The CDR3 is 13 residues long. Trimming shortened V by 6 bases and J by 1 base, and 6 bases separated the two germline ends. The CDR3 reads CASSRENTGELFF. In DNA form, the CDR3 reads TGTGCCAGCAGCCGAGAGAACACCGGGGAGCTGTTTTTT.

This clone was counted only a few times. The rearrangement joins TRBV7-9 to TRBJ1-1, with a tentative D call TRBD1 (5 bases). Germline values: CDR1 SEHNR, CDR2 FQNEAQ (reference sequence). The germline V and J ends were trimmed by 1 base and 0 bases, with 12 bases remaining between them. The CDR3 has 16 amino acids. The CDR3, as DNA: TGTGCCAGCAGCTTAGGGGCAGGGCCCCTGAACACTGAAGCTTTCTTT. Protein sequence: CASSLGAGPLNTEAFF.

This clone was seen a single time. The V call is TRBV5-1, the J call TRBJ2-2; D call uncertain. Germline V CDR1 and CDR2: SGHRS, YFSETQ. V dropped 0 bases and J dropped 1 base, with 7 bases sitting between them. The length of the CDR3 is 15 residues. The CDR3 sequence is CASSLAARNTGELFF. In DNA form, the CDR3 reads TGCGCCAGCAGCTTGGCCGCCAGGAACACCGGGGAGCTGTTTTTT.

This clone has more than one count but fewer than ten. The CDR3 sequence: CASSPGTGTGELFF. The CDR3 DNA sequence: TGTGCCAGCAGCCCTGGGACTGGCACCGGGGAGCTGTTTTTT. The genes are TRBV7-3 and TRBJ2-2, with D maybe TRBD2 (6 bases). V shed 5 bases and J shed 4 bases, with 11 bases lying between them. Per the germline V gene, CDR1 is SGHTA and CDR2 is FQGTGA. The CDR3 is made up of 14 amino acids. The variable domain in full, with the rest retrieved from reference TRBV7-3 and TRBJ2-2, is GAGVSQTPSNKVTEKGKYVELRCDPISGHTALYWYRQSLGQGPEFLIYFQGTGAADDSGLPNDRFFAVRPEGSVSTLKIQRTERGDSAVYLCASSPGTGTGELFFGEGSRLTVL.

The CDR3 reads CASTFWTGFLTEAFF. CDR3 DNA: TGTGCCAGCACCTTTTGGACAGGGTTTTTGACTGAAGCTTTCTTT. The chain recombines TRBV21-1 with TRBJ1-1; the table's D call, TRBD1, was not checked against the DNA. TRBV21-1 is tagged as a pseudogene. The CDR3 is 15 residues long.

The chain is built from TRBV6-5 and TRBJ2-3; 7 bases line up with TRBD2. After removal of 5 bases from V and 5 bases from J, the junction contained 7 bases not matched to a gene. The CDR3 runs to 14 residues. Germline V gives CDR1 MNHEY, CDR2 SVGAGI. CDR3 protein: CASSHGGGGDTQYF. CDR3 coding DNA: TGTGCCAGCAGTCATGGCGGGGGAGGAGATACGCAGTATTTT.

This chain uses TRBV5-1 with TRBJ2-7; TRBD2 matches 10 bases. Per germline, CDR1 SGHRS and CDR2 YFSETQ. V trimming: 5 bases; J trimming: 2 bases; junction bases outside the gene matches: 7. There are 15 residues in the CDR3. The CDR3 is CASSFSGGKPYEQYF. The CDR3 DNA is TGCGCCAGCAGTTTTAGCGGGGGGAAACCCTACGAGCAGTACTTC.